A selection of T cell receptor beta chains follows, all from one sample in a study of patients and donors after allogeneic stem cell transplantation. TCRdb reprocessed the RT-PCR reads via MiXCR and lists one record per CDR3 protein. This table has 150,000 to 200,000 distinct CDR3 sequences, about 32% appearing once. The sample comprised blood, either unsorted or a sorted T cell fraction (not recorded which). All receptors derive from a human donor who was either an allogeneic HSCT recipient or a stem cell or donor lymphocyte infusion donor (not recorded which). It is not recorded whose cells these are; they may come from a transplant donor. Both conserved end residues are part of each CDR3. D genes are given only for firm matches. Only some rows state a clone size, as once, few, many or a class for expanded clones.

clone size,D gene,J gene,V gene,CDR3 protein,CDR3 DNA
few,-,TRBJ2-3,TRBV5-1,CASSLRGKSTDTQYF,TGCGCCAGCAGCTTGAGAGGCAAGAGTACAGATACGCAGTATTTT
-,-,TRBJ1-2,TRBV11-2,CASSWRSYGYTF,TGTGCCAGCAGCTGGAGAAGCTATGGCTACACCTTC
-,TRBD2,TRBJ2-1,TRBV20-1,CSAPTSGPGNEQFF,TGCAGTGCTCCGACTAGCGGTCCTGGGAATGAGCAGTTCTTC
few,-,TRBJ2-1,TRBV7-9,CASSRTYEYNEQFF,TGTGCCAGCAGCAGGACTTACGAGTACAATGAGCAGTTCTTC
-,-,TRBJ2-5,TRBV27,CASSLAKGLPGTQYF,TGTGCCAGCAGTTTGGCTAAGGGACTCCCGGGGACCCAGTACTTC
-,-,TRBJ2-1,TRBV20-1,CSARDIKGRYEQFF,TGCAGTGCTAGAGATATCAAGGGCCGGTATGAGCAGTTCTTC
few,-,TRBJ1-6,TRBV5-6,CASKGYNSPLHF,TGTGCCAGCAAAGGGTATAATTCACCCCTCCACTTT
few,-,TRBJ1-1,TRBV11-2,CASSQMWGGAEAFF,TGTGCCAGCAGCCAAATGTGGGGGGGCGCTGAAGCTTTCTTT
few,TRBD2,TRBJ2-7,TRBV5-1,CASSPLAGASYEQYF,TGCGCCAGCTCCCCCCTAGCGGGTGCCTCCTACGAGCAGTACTTC
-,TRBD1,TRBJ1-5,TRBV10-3,CAIRGTGSNQPQHF,TGTGCCATCAGGGGGACAGGGAGCAATCAGCCCCAGCATTTT
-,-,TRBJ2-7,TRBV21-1,CASSNPRRERNEQYF,TGTGCCAGCAGCAACCCACGGCGGGAGAGGAACGAGCAGTACTTC
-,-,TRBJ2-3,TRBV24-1,CATSWGHTDTQYF,TGTGCCACCAGCTGGGGTCACACAGATACGCAGTATTTT
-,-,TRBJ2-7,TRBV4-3,CASSQALLGTYEQYF,TGCGCCAGCAGCCAAGCTTTGCTGGGGACGTACGAGCAGTACTTC
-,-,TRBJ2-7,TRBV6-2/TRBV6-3,CASSPRRVWTVYEQYF,TGTGCCAGCAGTCCGAGAAGAGTCTGGACAGTCTACGAGCAGTACTTC
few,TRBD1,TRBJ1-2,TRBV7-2,CASSLEGGQYPLYYGYTF,TGTGCCAGCAGCTTAGAGGGGGGACAGTATCCATTGTACTATGGCTACACCTTC
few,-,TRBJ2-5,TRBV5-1,CASSFSRPQETQYF,TGCGCCAGCAGCTTTTCAAGACCCCAAGAGACCCAGTACTTC
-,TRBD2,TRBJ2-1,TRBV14,CASSRRLGTNNEQFF,TGTGCCAGCAGCAGAAGGCTCGGGACTAACAATGAGCAGTTCTTC
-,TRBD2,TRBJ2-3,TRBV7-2,CASSLVAGSTDTQYF,TGTGCCAGCAGCTTAGTAGCGGGCTCTACAGATACGCAGTATTTT
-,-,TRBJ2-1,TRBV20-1,CSAHSAGTAGNEQFF,TGCAGTGCTCACTCGGCGGGGACCGCGGGGAATGAGCAGTTCTTC
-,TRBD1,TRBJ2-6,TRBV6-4,CASSATGSGANVLTF,TGTGCCAGCAGTGCGACAGGGTCGGGGGCCAACGTCCTGACTTTC
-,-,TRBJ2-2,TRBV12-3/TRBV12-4,CASSLFRTGELFF,TGTGCCAGCAGTCTCTTTCGCACCGGGGAGCTGTTTTTT
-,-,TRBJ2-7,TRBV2,CASSERAYEQYF,TGTGCCAGCAGTGAAAGGGCCTACGAGCAGTACTTC
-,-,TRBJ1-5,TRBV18,CASSPKADQPQHF,TGTGCCAGCTCACCAAAGGCGGATCAGCCCCAGCATTTT
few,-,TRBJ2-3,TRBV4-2,CASSQDYGSTDTQYF,TGTGCCAGCAGCCAAGATTACGGCTCCACAGATACGCAGTATTTT
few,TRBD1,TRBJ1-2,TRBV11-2,CASSFMTGDYGYTF,TGTGCCAGCAGCTTCATGACAGGGGACTATGGCTACACCTTC
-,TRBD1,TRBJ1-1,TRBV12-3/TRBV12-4,CASSTLRYRGSEAFF,TGTGCCAGCAGTACTCTTCGCTACAGGGGGTCTGAAGCTTTCTTT
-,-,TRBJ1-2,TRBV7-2,CASSSPPWHGYTF,TGTGCCAGCAGCTCACCCCCTTGGCATGGCTACACCTTC
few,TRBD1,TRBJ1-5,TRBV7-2,CASSTQGGWDQPQHF,TGTGCCAGCAGTACACAGGGGGGGTGGGATCAGCCCCAGCATTTT
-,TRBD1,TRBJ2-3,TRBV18,CASSPGDRAADPQYF,TGTGCCAGCTCACCTGGGGACAGGGCGGCAGATCCGCAGTATTTT
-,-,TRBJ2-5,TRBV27,CASTEGARFYEETQYF,TGTGCCAGCACCGAAGGGGCGCGATTCTATGAAGAGACCCAGTACTTC
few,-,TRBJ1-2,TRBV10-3,CAINPGPNYGYTF,TGTGCCATCAACCCGGGCCCTAACTATGGCTACACCTTC
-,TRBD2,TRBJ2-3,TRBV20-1,CSASELSGSPKDTQYF,TGCAGTGCTAGTGAACTTAGCGGGAGCCCCAAAGATACGCAGTATTTT
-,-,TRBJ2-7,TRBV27,CASSLYPRVYEQYF,TGTGCCAGCAGTTTATATCCTAGGGTCTACGAGCAGTACTTC
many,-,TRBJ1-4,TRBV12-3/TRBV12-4,CASSPTEGAAEKLFF,TGTGCCAGCAGTCCCACCGAGGGAGCCGCAGAAAAACTGTTTTTT
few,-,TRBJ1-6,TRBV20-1,CSGVRENYNSPLHF,TGCAGTGGGGTCCGGGAAAACTATAATTCACCCCTCCACTTT
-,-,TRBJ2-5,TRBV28,CASSLRRETQYF,TGTGCCAGCAGTTTACGGAGGGAGACCCAGTACTTC
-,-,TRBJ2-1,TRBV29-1,CSVATSSHWFF,TGCAGCGTTGCTACTAGTTCTCACTGGTTCTTC
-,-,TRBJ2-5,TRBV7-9,CASSPSGFQETQYF,TGTGCCAGCAGCCCCTCTGGTTTCCAAGAGACCCAGTACTTC
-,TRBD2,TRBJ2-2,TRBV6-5,CASNKLAGDTGELFF,TGTGCCAGCAATAAACTAGCGGGAGACACCGGGGAGCTGTTTTTT
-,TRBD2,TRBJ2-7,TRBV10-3,CAIRGGTSDYEQYF,TGTGCCATCAGGGGAGGGACTTCGGACTACGAGCAGTACTTC
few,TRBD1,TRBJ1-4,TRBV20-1,CSALPTTGGNEKLFF,TGCAGTGCCCTACCGACGACAGGGGGGAATGAAAAACTGTTTTTT
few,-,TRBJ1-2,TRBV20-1,CSASLQESGYTF,TGCAGTGCTAGCCTCCAGGAATCTGGCTACACCTTC
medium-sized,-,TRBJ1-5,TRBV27,CASSPWTDVNQPQHF,TGTGCCAGCAGTCCCTGGACAGACGTCAATCAGCCCCAGCATTTT
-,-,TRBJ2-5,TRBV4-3,CASSLRDSFAKQETQYF,TGCGCCAGCAGCCTCCGGGACTCTTTCGCGAAACAAGAGACCCAGTACTTC
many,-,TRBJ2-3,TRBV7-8,CASSLVQRADTQYF,TGTGCCAGCAGCTTAGTACAGAGAGCAGATACGCAGTATTTT
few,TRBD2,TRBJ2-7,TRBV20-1,CSARQLAEIYEQYF,TGCAGTGCTAGGCAGCTAGCGGAGATCTACGAGCAGTACTTC
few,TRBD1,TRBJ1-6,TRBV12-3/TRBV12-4,CASSLAQTGGTYNSPLHF,TGTGCCAGCAGTTTAGCGCAGACAGGGGGGACGTATAATTCACCCCTCCACTTT
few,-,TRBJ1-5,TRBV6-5,CASSRFPGASNQPQHF,TGTGCCAGCAGCCGATTCCCAGGGGCAAGCAATCAGCCCCAGCATTTT
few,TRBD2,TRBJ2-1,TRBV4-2,CASSQPGLAGNEQFF,TGTGCCAGCAGCCAACCGGGACTAGCGGGAAATGAGCAGTTCTTC
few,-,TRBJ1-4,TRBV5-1,CASKLIGTNEKLFF,TGCGCCAGCAAGTTAATAGGAACTAATGAAAAACTGTTTTTT
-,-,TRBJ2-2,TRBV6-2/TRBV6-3,CASSYRVWTGELFF,TGTGCCAGCAGTTACAGGGTCTGGACCGGGGAGCTGTTTTTT
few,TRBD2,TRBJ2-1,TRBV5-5,CASSPPAGKQFF,TGTGCCAGCAGCCCACCAGCGGGAAAGCAGTTCTTC
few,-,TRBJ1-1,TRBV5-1,CASSSKVLGEAFF,TGCGCCAGCAGCTCAAAGGTTCTCGGTGAAGCTTTCTTT
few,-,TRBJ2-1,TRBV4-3,CASSEGGFF,TGCGCCAGCAGCGAAGGTGGATTCTTC
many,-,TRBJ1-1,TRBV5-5,CASSRGTEAFF,TGTGCCAGCAGCCGTGGCACTGAAGCTTTCTTT
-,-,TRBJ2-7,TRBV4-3,CASSQGTSLYEQYF,TGCGCCAGCAGCCAAGGGACCTCCCTCTACGAGCAGTACTTC
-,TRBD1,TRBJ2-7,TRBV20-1,CSATGTASSYEQYF,TGCAGTGCAACCGGGACAGCCAGCTCCTACGAGCAGTACTTC
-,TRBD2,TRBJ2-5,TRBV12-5,CASGLVKGLAGEETQYF,TGTGCTAGTGGTTTGGTAAAGGGGCTAGCGGGAGAAGAGACCCAGTACTTC
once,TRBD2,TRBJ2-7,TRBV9,CASSAGLAGASYEQYF,TGTGCCAGCAGCGCGGGACTAGCGGGAGCCTCCTACGAGCAGTACTTC